This note documents a single T cell receptor beta chain sequence. The antigen remains undetermined. The PCR ran on 60 Vbeta and 13 Jbeta primers. Study processing details: The authors later counted about 80 million unique TCR beta chains, 9 million to 12 million of them shared. TCRdb keeps only in-frame clones here, not all; method: immunoSEQ multiplex PCR. Clone size and V and J calls were adopted from that table, with D and trimming inferred from the DNA. The sample is made up of 150,000 to 200,000 clones, and the top ten hold under 2.5% of it. The entry originates in a study of cytomegalovirus exposure and HLA in healthy donors. Overall study findings and caveats: Per published reports, the classifier diagnosed cytomegalovirus status with high specificity and sensitivity. Presence/absence analysis assumed near-uniform sequencing depth across donors.

The CDR3 runs 15 residues. Germline CDR1 and CDR2: SGHNT and YYREEE (reference sequence). Trimming pared 5 bases from V and 0 bases from J, leaving 15 bases between. The origin of this receptor is a young man in good health and CMV-seronegative. V gene TRBV5-4 combines with J gene TRBJ2-7; tentatively, D is TRBD1 (5 bases). The sequenced material came from PBMCs. The CDR3 coding sequence is TGTGCCAGCAGTCCGACAGCTGGGGACTCCTACGAGCAGTACTTC. Translation gives CASSPTAGDSYEQYF.